A single sample gave rise to the 23 T cell receptor beta chains below, sequenced in a study of T cell responses to AZD1222 COVID-19 vaccine (dated by TCRdb to the early 2020s). Reading the label with the study, this specimen's time point is: baseline before first vaccination. In light of the paper, this sample's treatment or condition label describes: meningococcal conjugate vaccine given as trial control. Libraries were prepared through the immunoSEQ multiplex PCR assay. TCRdb holds this immuneACCESS table with in-frame rearrangements only. Some clones are missing; in checked studies, unresolved V genes explain under half, and the rest has no known cause. This sample holds hundreds of thousands of clones; 85% to 95% were observed only once. Roughly 1% of the sample belongs to the ten largest clones. Sequenced material: peripheral blood, taken on day 0 of MenACWY control vaccination. These receptors were obtained from an adult in good health.

This rearrangement joins TRBV12-3 or TRBV12-4 to TRBJ1-2; 9 bases map to TRBD1. V dropped 4 bases and J dropped 7; count of bases not matched to a gene: 4. This CDR3 contains 13 residues. CDR3 residues: CASSSGQGRGYTF. CDR3 DNA: TGTGCCAGCAGTTCGGGACAGGGTCGTGGCTACACCTTC.

This rearrangement joins TRBV12-3 or TRBV12-4 to TRBJ1-5; no reliable D call. The CDR3 sequence is 13 residues long. Trimming took 3 bases from V and 4 from J, leaving 7 bases between them. CDR3 nucleotides: TGTGCCAGCAGTTTGGGAGATAATCAGCCCCAGCATTTT. It translates to CASSLGDNQPQHF.

The CDR3 DNA reads TGTGCCAGCAGCCCCGGGGGACTAGCGGGGATCACCGGGGAGCTGTTTTTT. Amino acid sequence: CASSPGGLAGITGELFF. V and J are TRBV4-2 and TRBJ2-2, with TRBD2 matching over 13 bases. The length of the CDR3 is 17 residues. With 4 bases clipped from V and 4 bases from J, the junction kept 6 bases outside the gene matches. CDR1 is LGHNA and CDR2 is YNFKEQ in the germline V gene.

The chain uses TRBV21-1 and TRBJ1-2; no check of the table's D call, TRBD1, against the DNA was made. TRBV21-1 counts as a pseudogene. The CDR3 contains 18 residues. DNA for the CDR3: TGTGCCAGCAGCAAAGCGCAAAAAAGGAGACAGGGGGCGAATGGCTACACCTTC. Its translation: CASSKAQKRRQGANGYTF.

This clone was seen only once. V usage is TRBV6-1 and J usage is TRBJ2-7; D might be TRBD2 (7 bases). Trimming cost V 3 bases and J 0 bases, with 15 bases left between them. The germline gives CDR1 MNHNS, CDR2 SASEGT. The CDR3 length is 16 residues. DNA of the CDR3: TGTGCCAGCAGTGAGGGGGCAGCGGGGAACTCCTACGAGCAGTACTTC. Translation gives CASSEGAAGNSYEQYF.

The V gene is TRBV6-5, the J gene TRBJ1-6; D gene unclear. V was pared by 3 bases and J by 7 bases, with 10 bases between. This CDR3 has 14 residues. The germline gives CDR1 MNHEY, CDR2 SVGAGI. CDR3 in DNA: TGTGCCAGCAGTTATGGCGGTCGCAATTCACCCCTCCACTTT. It yields the protein CASSYGGRNSPLHF.

The CDR3 protein is CASSHLAGVYNEQFF. DNA for the CDR3: TGTGCCAGCAGTCACTTAGCGGGGGTATACAATGAGCAGTTCTTC. The J gene is TRBJ2-1, the V gene TRBV3-1 (or the pseudogene TRBV3-2); 9 nucleotides line up with TRBD2. CDR3 length equals 15 residues. Trimming cost V 6 bases and J 4 bases; bases outside gene matches: 7. CDR1 and CDR2 from the germline V gene are LGHDT and YNNKEL (reference sequence).

With respect to this clone: Other DNA sequences in this specimen translate into the identical CDR3. The CDR3 DNA reads TGTGCCAGCAGCTTGACAGGGGCGTACGAGCAGTACTTC. The encoded protein is CASSLTGAYEQYF. This sequence joins TRBV5-5 and TRBJ2-7, with 7 positions matching TRBD1. Trimming took 1 base from V and 4 from J; bases not matched to a gene: 2. The germline gives CDR1 SGHKS, CDR2 YYEKEE (reference sequence). CDR3 length: 13 residues.

The rearrangement uses TRBV28 and TRBJ1-2, with D possibly being TRBD1 (6 bases). This CDR3 comprises 15 residues. V was pared by 3 bases and J by 8 bases, with 19 bases between. Germline values: CDR1 MDHEN, CDR2 SYDVKM. Here the CDR3 reads CASSFTQAGVSGYTF. In DNA form, the CDR3 reads TGTGCCAGCAGTTTTACCCAGGCAGGGGTATCAGGCTACACCTTC.

V usage is TRBV6-1 and J usage is TRBJ2-1; D not certain. Germline-derived CDR1 and CDR2 are MNHNS and SASEGT. Trimming cost V 3 bases and J 10 bases, with 4 bases left between them. This CDR3 has 10 residues. Written as DNA, the CDR3 is TGTGCCAGCAGTGATTGGGAGCAGTTCTTC. This gives the protein CASSDWEQFF.

The chain couples TRBV6-4 to TRBJ2-3, with 14 bases matching TRBD2. The CDR3 has 16 residues. Looked up from germline, CDR1 is MRHNA and CDR2 is SNTAGT. The trim removed 6 bases at V and 6 bases at J, leaving 8 bases unmatched. The CDR3 sequence: CASSPGLAGGYDTQYF. CDR3 DNA: TGTGCCAGCAGCCCCGGACTAGCGGGGGGTTACGATACGCAGTATTTT.

This chain links TRBV7-2 with TRBJ1-1; possibly TRBD1 for D (6 bases). CDR3 size: 16 residues. CDR1 is SGHTA, CDR2 FQGNSA, per germline. V was pared by 0 bases and J by 0 bases, with 11 bases between. The CDR3 loop is CASSLANRAMNTEAFF. The DNA for the CDR3 is TGTGCCAGCAGCTTAGCAAACAGGGCAATGAACACTGAAGCTTTCTTT.

The gene calls are TRBV27 and TRBJ2-5; no clear D gene. V lost 3 bases and J 4 bases, leaving 3 bases between the germline ends. CDR3 length: 11 amino acids. Germline values: CDR1 MNHEY, CDR2 SMNVEV (reference sequence). The CDR3 loop reads CASSFRETQYF. The CDR3 nucleotides read TGTGCCAGCAGTTTTAGAGAGACCCAGTACTTC.

This chain joins TRBV5-1 and TRBJ2-5; 7 bases line up with TRBD1. The CDR3 runs 15 residues. V gave up 1 base and J gave up 5 bases; unmatched junction bases: 8. The germline CDR1 and CDR2 sequences are SGHRS and YFSETQ. Here the CDR3 DNA reads TGCGCCAGCAGCTTGAAGGGGACAGCGGAGGAGACCCAGTACTTC. Residues: CASSLKGTAEETQYF.

The chain is built from TRBV6-5 and TRBJ1-1; no clear D gene. The V and J ends lost 10 bases and 6 bases respectively, with 21 bases between them. The length of the CDR3 is 14 residues. Looked up from germline, CDR1 is MNHEY and CDR2 is SVGAGI. CDR3 in DNA: TGTGCCACCCAGAGGGAGGCTGTCAGCTCTGAAGCTTTCTTT. Translating gives CATQREAVSSEAFF.

This chain connects TRBV5-1 to TRBJ2-2; no clear D gene. V lost 0 bases and J 2 bases, leaving 8 bases between the germline ends. This CDR3 has 15 amino acids. Germline loops: CDR1 SGHRS, CDR2 YFSETQ. The CDR3 protein is CASSLAVGNTGELFF. DNA for the CDR3: TGCGCCAGCAGCTTGGCCGTGGGAAACACCGGGGAGCTGTTTTTT.

This rearrangement joins TRBV5-1 to TRBJ1-6, with unresolved D. Germline CDR1 and CDR2: SGHRS and YFSETQ. The CDR3 loop spans 14 amino acids. V lost 2 bases, J lost 7 bases, and 10 bases lay in between. CDR3 sequence reads: CASSLGGQNSPLHF. Written as DNA, the CDR3 is TGCGCCAGCAGCTTAGGTGGGCAGAATTCACCCCTCCACTTT.

The CDR3 bases are TGTGCCAGCAGCCAGATAACAGGGGGCACTGAAGCTTTCTTT. Translating it yields CASSQITGGTEAFF. The V gene is TRBV14, the J gene TRBJ1-1, with 8 bases matching TRBD1. CDR3 length: 14 amino acids. The V and J ends lost 3 bases and 4 bases, in that order; junction bases with no gene match: 4. CDR1 is SGHDN and CDR2 is FVKESK in the germline V gene.

The J gene is TRBJ2-1, the V gene TRBV7-2, with TRBD1 as a possible D gene (6 bases). The CDR3 runs 17 residues. The V end was cut by 5 bases, the J end by 1 base, with 18 bases between. The germline CDR1 and CDR2 sequences are SGHTA and FQGNSA. CDR3 nucleotide sequence: TGTGCCAGCAGCCAACTCGGGACACGGCGGTCCTACAATGAGCAGTTCTTC. Amino acid sequence: CASSQLGTRRSYNEQFF. Drawing the rest from reference TRBV7-2 and TRBJ2-1, the complete variable domain is GAGVSQSPSNKVTEKGKDVELRCDPISGHTALYWYRQSLGQGLEFLIYFQGNSAPDKSGLPSDRFSAERTGGSVSTLTIQRTQQEDSAVYLCASSQLGTRRSYNEQFFGPGTRLTVL.

Points on this clone: Other DNA sequences in this specimen translate into the identical CDR3. The CDR3 coding sequence is TGCGCCAGCAGCTTGGACAGGGCTGGTGGCTACACCTTC. Translated: CASSLDRAGGYTF. The chain employs TRBV5-1 and TRBJ1-2, with a possible D match to TRBD1 (6 bases). Germline assignment: CDR1 SGHRS and CDR2 YFSETQ. There are 13 residues in the CDR3. Trimming left V 0 bases short and J 7 bases short, with 10 bases between.

V gene TRBV20-1 combines with J gene TRBJ1-5; D is unresolved. This CDR3 has 18 residues. The ends were cut back, 3 bases at V and 1 base at J, with 22 bases in the middle. Germline V gene lookup returns CDR1 DFQATT and CDR2 SNEGSKA (reference sequence). The CDR3 nucleotides are TGCAGTGCTAGTCTCGCCCTCCGTTTAAGCGGGAGCAATCAGCCCCAGCATTTT. It codes for CSASLALRLSGSNQPQHF.

The J gene is TRBJ1-5, the V gene TRBV30; D unresolved. The germline V gene encodes CDR1 GTSNPN and CDR2 SVGIG (reference sequence). CDR3 length equals 14 residues. The V end lost 0 bases, the J end lost 7 bases, and 13 bases lay between the germline ends. In DNA form, the CDR3 reads TGTGCCTGGAGTGTACAAACTGGGAACCAGCCCCAGCATTTT. This sequence encodes CAWSVQTGNQPQHF.

This rearrangement joins TRBV19 to TRBJ2-5; the D call may be TRBD1 or TRBD2 (5 bases each). The germline CDR1 and CDR2 sequences are LNHDA and SQIVND (reference sequence). There are 14 residues in the CDR3. V was shortened by 2 bases and J by 2 bases, with 9 bases between the two germline ends. In nucleotides, the CDR3 is TGTGCCAGTAGTATACGGGGCAGACAAGAGACCCAGTACTTC. This gives the protein CASSIRGRQETQYF.